Below are 27 T cell receptor beta chains sequenced from a single sample in a study of CD8 T cells in Susac syndrome. An input of roughly 0.5 to 1 ug of RNA was subjected to reverse transcription using random hexamers. TCRdb reprocessed the immunoSEQ multiplex PCR reads with MiXCR, giving one entry per CDR3 protein. The profile shows 200,000 to 250,000 distinct CDR3 sequences, 93% of them singletons. The sample comprised CD4+ T cells from PBMCs. The receptors derive from a human donor with multiple sclerosis.

DNA of the CDR3: TGCGCCAGCAGCCAAGATCCCCGACCGACCTACAATGAGCAGTTCTTC. Protein: CASSQDPRPTYNEQFF. The V call is TRBV4-1, the J call TRBJ2-1; the D is unclear. Germline loops: CDR1 MGHRA, CDR2 YSYEKL. Trimming left V 0 bases short and J 2 bases short, with 11 bases between. CDR3 length equals 16 residues.

The chain joins TRBV2 to TRBJ2-1, with 8 bases that match TRBD1. The trim removed 2 bases at V and 5 bases at J, leaving 8 bases unmatched. Germline values: CDR1 SNHLY, CDR2 FYNNEI. The CDR3 contains 16 residues. The CDR3 protein is CASSERTGPFHNEQFF. The DNA of the CDR3 is TGTGCCAGCAGTGAAAGGACAGGGCCCTTCCACAATGAGCAGTTCTTC.

The V and J genes are TRBV20-1 and TRBJ1-5, with TRBD1 identical over 10 bases. The CDR3 runs to 14 residues. Trimming removed 1 base from V and 6 bases from J; junction bases left unmatched: 3. Germline-derived CDR1 and CDR2 are DFQATT and SNEGSKA (reference sequence). The CDR3 reads CSARGQGAGQPQHF. As DNA, the CDR3 is TGCAGTGCTAGAGGACAGGGGGCCGGTCAGCCCCAGCATTTT.

CDR3 DNA sequence: TGTGCCAGCTCACCACGGGCAGGGACCTTTATTGGCTACACCTTC. The encoded protein is CASSPRAGTFIGYTF. The chain combines TRBV18 with TRBJ1-2; weak D call: TRBD1 (5 bases). The CDR3 consists of 15 residues. Trimming stripped 1 base from V and 7 bases from J, with 16 bases between. Per the germline V gene, CDR1 is KGHSH and CDR2 is LQKENI.

The chain is built from TRBV20-1 and TRBJ2-3, with 8 bases matching TRBD2. CDR1 and CDR2 from the germline V gene are DFQATT and SNEGSKA (reference sequence). This CDR3 spans 15 amino acids. The V segment lost 6 bases and the J segment 0 bases; nucleotides outside the gene matches: 8. CDR3 DNA sequence: TGCAGTGCCTTTAGCGGGGAAGCTAGCACAGATACGCAGTATTTT. Translation gives CSAFSGEASTDTQYF.

The chain carries TRBV2 and TRBJ1-5; possibly TRBD1 for D (5 bases). This CDR3 spans 13 amino acids. V was pared by 10 bases and J by 5 bases, with 15 bases between. Germline V gene sequence: CDR1 SNHLY, CDR2 FYNNEI. The CDR3 region is CATSGGVDQPQHF. The DNA for the CDR3 is TGTGCCACCTCGGGGGGGGTGGATCAGCCCCAGCATTTT. The variable domain in full, completed from reference TRBV2 and TRBJ1-5, reads EPEVTQTPSHQVTQMGQEVILRCVPISNHLYFYWYRQILGQKVEFLVSFYNNEISEKSEIFDDQFSVERPDGSNFTLKIRSTKLEDSAMYFCATSGGVDQPQHFGDGTRLSIL.

The rearrangement uses TRBV6-5 and TRBJ2-5, with 15 bases fitting TRBD2. Germline values: CDR1 MNHEY, CDR2 SVGAGI. The CDR3 loop spans 18 amino acids. V lost 2 bases and J lost 4; bases outside the gene matches: 8. The CDR3 nucleotides read TGTGCCAGCAGTTACGGACTAGCGGGAGGGCCCGAATCAGAGACCCAGTACTTC. It translates to CASSYGLAGGPESETQYF.

This clonotype has a handful of counts. J is TRBJ2-7 and V is TRBV6-6; D is undetermined. CDR3 length: 12 amino acids. Trimming stripped 2 bases from V and 3 bases from J, with 5 bases between. Looked up from germline, CDR1 is MNHNY and CDR2 is SVGAGI (reference sequence). In DNA form, the CDR3 reads TGTGCCAGCAGTTACGAAGGCTACGAGCAGTACTTC. It yields the protein CASSYEGYEQYF.

The chain links TRBV27 to TRBJ2-2; D is tentatively TRBD1 or TRBD2 (6 bases each). CDR1 is MNHEY, CDR2 SMNVEV, per germline (reference sequence). There are 17 residues in the CDR3. V lost 5 bases and J 3 bases, leaving 19 bases between the germline ends. DNA for the CDR3: TGTGCCAGCAGTACCGACCTATGGGGGGCTGACACCGGGGAGCTGTTTTTT. Its protein product is CASSTDLWGADTGELFF.

V usage is TRBV19 and J usage is TRBJ1-1; the D is unclear. V gave up 1 base and J gave up 7 bases, with 7 bases separating them. CDR1 and CDR2 (germline): LNHDA, SQIVND (reference sequence). This CDR3 is built from 12 residues. The CDR3 spells CASSIGAGEAFF. CDR3 DNA sequence: TGTGCCAGTAGTATAGGAGCAGGTGAAGCTTTCTTT. Full variable domain (outside the CDR3, taken from reference TRBV19 and TRBJ1-1): DGGITQSPKYLFRKEGQNVTLSCEQNLNHDAMYWYRQDPGQGLRLIYYSQIVNDFQKGDIAEGYSVSREKKESFPLTVTSAQKNPTAFYLCASSIGAGEAFFGQGTRLTVV.

The V and J genes are TRBV28 and TRBJ2-2; D remains ambiguous. V lost 4 bases and J lost 2, with 11 bases in between. Germline V lookup: CDR1 MDHEN, CDR2 SYDVKM. The CDR3 extends over 15 amino acids. The CDR3 DNA reads TGTGCCAGCAGTTCACACCGACCCAACACCGGGGAGCTGTTTTTT. It specifies CASSSHRPNTGELFF.

The chain carries TRBV30 and TRBJ2-7, with TRBD2 as a possible D gene (7 bases). CDR1 and CDR2 from the germline V gene are GTSNPN and SVGIG (reference sequence). The germline V and J ends were trimmed by 4 bases and 2 bases, with 15 bases remaining between them. This CDR3 region has 14 residues. The CDR3 spells CAWTLGEGAYEQYF. The CDR3 nucleotides are TGTGCCTGGACTCTAGGGGAGGGGGCCTACGAGCAGTACTTC.

This clonotype was seen only once. The chain links TRBV28 to TRBJ2-1; tentatively, D is TRBD1 (8 bases). The CDR3 totals 12 residues. The germline gives CDR1 MDHEN, CDR2 SYDVKM. Trimming shortened V by 7 bases and J by 13 bases, and 17 bases separated the two germline ends. CDR3: CASTSDREGQFF. CDR3 coding DNA: TGTGCCAGCACCTCGGACAGGGAGGGCCAGTTCTTC.

The chain is built from TRBV7-9 and TRBJ2-2; no firm D call. The CDR3 is 17 residues long. The V gene lost 1 base and the J gene lost 0 bases, with 12 bases spanning the gap. The germline CDR1 and CDR2 sequences are SEHNR and FQNEAQ (reference sequence). The DNA of the CDR3 is TGTGCCAGCAGCTTAGAACCGGGCCGGTCGAACACCGGGGAGCTGTTTTTT. Its translation is CASSLEPGRSNTGELFF.

The V call is TRBV19, the J call TRBJ2-2; 7 bases are shared with TRBD2. CDR3 size: 16 residues. The V gene end was trimmed by 5 bases and the J gene end by 0 bases; junction bases not matched to a gene: 6. The germline gives CDR1 LNHDA, CDR2 SQIVND (reference sequence). The CDR3 is CASSALADANTGELFF. The CDR3 DNA sequence: TGTGCCAGTAGTGCCCTAGCGGATGCGAACACCGGGGAGCTGTTTTTT.

This sequence joins TRBV6-4 and TRBJ2-5; perhaps TRBD2 as D (6 bases). V was clipped by 3 bases and J by 5 bases, with 16 bases between them. CDR3 length: 15 residues. CDR1 is MRHNA, CDR2 SNTAGT, per germline. The CDR3 DNA reads as TGTGCCAGCAGTGAAAGGCGGGGTGCTTTGGAGACCCAGTACTTC. Translation gives CASSERRGALETQYF.

The V call is TRBV24-1, the J call TRBJ2-1; no reliable D call. The CDR3 covers 13 residues. The germline V and J ends were trimmed by 7 bases and 5 bases, with 11 bases remaining between them. CDR1 and CDR2 from the germline V gene are KGHDR and SFDVKD. The CDR3 DNA sequence: TGTGCCACCAGGCGGAAAACAAACAATGAGCAGTTCTTC. Its protein product is CATRRKTNNEQFF.

V gene TRBV2 combines with J gene TRBJ2-6; 11 positions agree with TRBD1. Unmatched junction bases numbered 5, after V lost 5 bases and J lost 2 bases. Germline V gene sequence: CDR1 SNHLY, CDR2 FYNNEI. CDR3 length: 17 amino acids. The CDR3 is CASSFGTGGTGANVLTF. The DNA for the CDR3 is TGTGCCAGCAGTTTCGGGACAGGGGGTACTGGGGCCAACGTCCTGACTTTC.

The chain has TRBV7-2 and TRBJ2-1; 7 positions match TRBD2. The CDR3 has 16 residues. Germline V gene lookup returns CDR1 SGHTA and CDR2 FQGNSA. J lost 5 bases, V lost 1 base, and 8 bases had no gene match. The CDR3: CASSLEVASGHNEQFF. The DNA for the CDR3 is TGTGCCAGCAGCTTAGAGGTGGCTAGCGGTCACAATGAGCAGTTCTTC.

The V call is TRBV5-1, the J call TRBJ2-3; a possible D gene is TRBD2 (6 bases). The CDR3 consists of 18 residues. Between the trimmed V and J ends, which lost 5 bases and 6 bases, there was a span of 28 bases. Germline loops: CDR1 SGHRS, CDR2 YFSETQ. CDR3 protein: CASRQTQQASGELDTQYF. CDR3 DNA sequence: TGCGCCAGCAGACAAACGCAGCAAGCCTCGGGGGAACTGGATACGCAGTATTTT.

The chain carries TRBV30 and TRBJ1-2; D is possibly TRBD1 (6 bases). Between the trimmed V and J ends, which lost 2 bases and 4 bases, there was a span of 17 bases. Germline-derived CDR1 and CDR2 are GTSNPN and SVGIG (reference sequence). The CDR3 extends over 15 amino acids. The DNA for the CDR3 is TGTGCCTGGAGTCCCGTGGGGGCGCCCAGCTATGGCTACACCTTC. Translating it yields CAWSPVGAPSYGYTF.

The chain couples TRBV30 to TRBJ1-2, with D perhaps TRBD1 (6 bases). V was pared by 4 bases and J by 4 bases, with 16 bases between. In germline, CDR1 is GTSNPN, CDR2 SVGIG (reference sequence). This CDR3 contains 14 residues. In DNA, the CDR3 is TGTGCCTGGAATGCTCGTTACAGGGTCTATGGCTACACCTTC. Residues: CAWNARYRVYGYTF.

The chain links TRBV12-2 to TRBJ2-4; the table's D call, TRBD1, was not checked against the DNA. TRBV12-2 counts as a pseudogene. The CDR3 is 15 amino acids. CDR3 in amino acids: CASPPPGQGINIQYF. The CDR3 nucleotides read TGTGCAAGCCCCCCACCGGGACAGGGTATAAACATTCAGTACTTC.

The chain combines TRBV7-3 with TRBJ2-3, with D maybe TRBD1 (6 bases). CDR1 SGHTA and CDR2 FQGTGA come from the germline V gene. Trimming cost V 5 bases and J 2 bases, with 14 bases left between them. The CDR3 totals 15 residues. The CDR3 bases are TGTGCCAGCAGCAATCCGGGACAAGACACAGATACGCAGTATTTT. Encoded protein: CASSNPGQDTDTQYF. The complete variable domain, with remaining parts taken from reference TRBV7-3 and TRBJ2-3, reads GAGVSQTPSNKVTEKGKYVELRCDPISGHTALYWYRQSLGQGPEFLIYFQGTGAADDSGLPNDRFFAVRPEGSVSTLKIQRTERGDSAVYLCASSNPGQDTDTQYFGPGTRLTVL.

This chain links TRBV3-1 with TRBJ2-5; the D gene is possibly TRBD2 (5 bases). Trimming left V 1 base short and J 9 bases short, with 12 bases between. From germline, CDR1 is LGHDT and CDR2 YNNKEL (reference sequence). The CDR3 extends over 13 amino acids. CDR3 coding DNA: TGTGCCAGCAGCCAAGCCCGGCAGGAGGCCCAGTACTTC. This encodes CASSQARQEAQYF.

The chain has TRBV11-1 and TRBJ2-1; TRBD2 agrees at 7 bases. Unmatched junction bases numbered 5, after V lost 4 bases and J lost 2 bases. The germline V gene encodes CDR1 SGHAT and CDR2 FQDESV (reference sequence). The CDR3 has 15 residues. The CDR3 DNA reads TGTGCCAGCAGCTCCCGGGAGGCTACCTACAATGAGCAGTTCTTC. Translated, it gives CASSSREATYNEQFF.

This clonotype is a singleton in its sample. J is TRBJ1-1 and V is TRBV5-4, with TRBD1 matching over 7 bases. CDR1 SGHNT and CDR2 YYREEE come from the germline V gene (reference sequence). CDR3 length: 15 residues. V was pared by 0 bases and J by 5 bases, with 7 bases of the junction left unmatched. CDR3 sequence: CASSLGQGGKTEAFF. The CDR3 bases are TGTGCCAGCAGCTTGGGACAGGGAGGCAAGACTGAAGCTTTCTTT.